The TCR beta chain under discussion was sequenced for a study of OX40 agonist ivuxolimab in advanced cancers. Method: immunoSEQ multiplex PCR; TCRdb's copy keeps in-frame clones and lacks some. The repertoire consists of about 50,000 clones, with about 88% occurring once and the leading ten covering approximately 0.69%. V was pared by 5 bases and J by 6 bases, with 7 bases of the junction left unmatched. CDR3 length equals 14 residues. Looked up from germline, CDR1 is SGHNT and CDR2 is YYREEE (reference sequence). This chain connects TRBV5-4 to TRBJ2-2; the match to TRBD1 covers 7 bases. The receptor was isolated from an adult with an advanced solid tumor such as melanoma, head and neck, liver or kidney cancer. This specimen was CD4+ or CD8+ T cells sorted from blood, taken in a trial of the OX40 agonist ivuxolimab. The DNA of the CDR3 is TGTGCCAGCAGTAACGGACAGGCCCCCGGGGAGCTGTTTTTT. Amino acids: CASSNGQAPGELFF. Together with reference TRBV5-4 and TRBJ2-2, the CDR3 gives the full variable domain: ETGVTQSPTHLIKTRGQQVTLRCSSQSGHNTVSWYQQALGQGPQFIFQYYREEENGRGNFPPRFSGLQFPNYSSELNVNALELDDSALYLCASSNGQAPGELFFGEGSRLTVL.